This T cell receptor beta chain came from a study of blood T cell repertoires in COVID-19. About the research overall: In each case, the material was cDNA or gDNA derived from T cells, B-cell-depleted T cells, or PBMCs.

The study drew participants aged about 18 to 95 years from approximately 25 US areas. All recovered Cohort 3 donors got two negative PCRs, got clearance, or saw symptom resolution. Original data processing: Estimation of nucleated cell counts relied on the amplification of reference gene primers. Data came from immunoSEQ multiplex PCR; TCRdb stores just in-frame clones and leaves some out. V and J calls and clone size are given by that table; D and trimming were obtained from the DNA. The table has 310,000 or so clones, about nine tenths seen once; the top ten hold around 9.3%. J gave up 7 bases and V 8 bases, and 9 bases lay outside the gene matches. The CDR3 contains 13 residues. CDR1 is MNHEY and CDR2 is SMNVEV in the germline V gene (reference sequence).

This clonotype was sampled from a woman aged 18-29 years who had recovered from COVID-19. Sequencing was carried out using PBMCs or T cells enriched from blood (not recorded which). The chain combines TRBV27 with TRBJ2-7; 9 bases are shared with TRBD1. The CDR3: CASARDRAREQYF. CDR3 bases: TGTGCCAGCGCCCGGGACAGGGCGAGGGAGCAGTACTTC.